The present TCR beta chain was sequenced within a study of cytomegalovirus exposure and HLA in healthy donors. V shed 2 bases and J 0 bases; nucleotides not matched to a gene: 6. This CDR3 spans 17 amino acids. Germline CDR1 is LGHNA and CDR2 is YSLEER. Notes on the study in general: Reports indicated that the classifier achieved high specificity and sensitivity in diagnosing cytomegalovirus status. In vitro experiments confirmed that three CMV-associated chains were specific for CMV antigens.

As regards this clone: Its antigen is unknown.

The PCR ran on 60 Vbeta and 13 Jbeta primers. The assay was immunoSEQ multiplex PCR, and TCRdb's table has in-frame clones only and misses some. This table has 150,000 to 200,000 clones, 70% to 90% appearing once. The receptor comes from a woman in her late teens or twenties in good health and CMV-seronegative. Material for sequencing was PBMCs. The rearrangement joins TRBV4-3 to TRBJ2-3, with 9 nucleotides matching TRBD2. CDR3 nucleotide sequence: TGCGCCAGCAGCCAAAAGACTAGCGGACCTAGCACAGATACGCAGTATTTT. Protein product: CASSQKTSGPSTDTQYF.